This T cell receptor (beta chain) was documented in a study of OX40 agonist ivuxolimab in advanced cancers. The wider study: Of the participants, 40% had some prior anti-PD-1, anti-PD-L1 or anti-CTLA-4 therapy, which was allowed.

Here immunoSEQ multiplex PCR was the method, and the copy in TCRdb shows in-frame clones only, minus some. The sample contains roughly 32,000 clones, nearly 95% of which appear only once. In germline, CDR1 is MNHEY, CDR2 SVGAGI. V shed 0 bases and J shed 8 bases, with 17 bases lying between them. This CDR3 spans 16 amino acids. The sequenced sample was CD4+ or CD8+ T cells sorted from blood, obtained in a trial of the OX40 agonist ivuxolimab. This clonotype was obtained from an adult with an advanced solid tumor such as melanoma, head and neck, liver or kidney cancer. The gene calls are TRBV6-5 and TRBJ2-1; possibly TRBD1 or TRBD2 for D (5 bases each). The chain's CDR3 is CASSYSSGTSGHEQFF. CDR3 coding DNA: TGTGCCAGCAGTTACTCTTCCGGGACCTCTGGTCATGAGCAGTTCTTC.